Listed here are 26 T cell receptor beta chains from one sample, sequenced in a study of control samples from healthy donors and cancer patients. The method was immunoSEQ multiplex PCR; TCRdb's version includes in-frame clones alone and lacks a portion of them. The sample holds just under 65,000 clones, 70% to 90% seen once. Sequenced sample: blood. These receptor sequences come from a man between 35 and 55 years old in good health.

The chain carries TRBV7-3 and TRBJ2-7; 10 bases map to TRBD1. This CDR3 has 14 amino acids. The J segment lost 5 bases and the V segment lost 2 bases, leaving 3 bases of the junction unmatched. CDR1 SGHTA and CDR2 FQGTGA come from the germline V gene. The CDR3 coding sequence is TGTGCCAGCAGCTTATGGGACAGGGGTCACGAGCAGTACTTC. This sequence encodes CASSLWDRGHEQYF.

The chain combines TRBV4-3 with TRBJ1-6; D is unclear. The CDR3 spans 15 residues. V was pared by 0 bases and J by 7 bases, with 10 bases between. Germline V lookup: CDR1 LGHNA, CDR2 YSLEER. CDR3: CASSQDGVGNSPLHF. CDR3 sequence (DNA): TGCGCCAGCAGCCAAGACGGGGTCGGGAATTCACCCCTCCACTTT.

J is TRBJ2-7 and V is TRBV24-1; TRBD2 matches 13 bases. The CDR3 is 16 residues long. The germline V gene encodes CDR1 KGHDR and CDR2 SFDVKD. The ends lost 4 bases at V and 4 bases at J; junction bases unmatched: 6. CDR3 in DNA: TGTGCCACCAGTGACTCGGGACTAGCGGGAACGTACGAGCAGTACTTC. Amino acids: CATSDSGLAGTYEQYF.

The rearrangement links TRBV29-1 to TRBJ2-5; 9 nucleotides match TRBD1. Per the germline V gene, CDR1 is SQVTM and CDR2 is ANQGSEA. The CDR3 runs to 12 residues. The trim removed 7 bases at V and 4 bases at J, leaving 4 bases unmatched. CDR3 region: CSGGQGRETQYF. The CDR3, as DNA: TGCAGCGGGGGACAGGGACGAGAGACCCAGTACTTC.

V is TRBV6-2 or TRBV6-3 and J is TRBJ2-3; no firm D call. V was cut by 0 bases and J by 4 bases, with 8 bases left in between. The germline CDR1 and CDR2 sequences are MNHEY and SVGEGT. The CDR3 runs 14 residues. CDR3 DNA: TGTGCCAGCAGTTACTCGCCAGACGCAGATACGCAGTATTTT. This gives the protein CASSYSPDADTQYF.

This clone came up a few times. This sequence joins TRBV11-2 and TRBJ1-2, with 9 bases aligning to TRBD1. The length of the CDR3 is 14 residues. Trimming took 5 bases from V and 7 from J; bases not matched to a gene: 8. CDR1 is SGHAT and CDR2 is FQNNGV in the germline V gene. CDR3 DNA: TGTGCCAGCAGCGCGGGACAGGGTTTTGGTGGCTACACCTTC. It specifies CASSAGQGFGGYTF.

This clone has only a few counts. The V and J genes are TRBV6-2 or TRBV6-3 and TRBJ1-4; D remains ambiguous. The V gene lost 2 bases and the J gene lost 8 bases, with 12 bases spanning the gap. This CDR3 contains 14 residues. CDR1 and CDR2 (germline): MNHEY, SVGEGT. CDR3 residues: CASSYSTAGEKLFF. The CDR3 DNA sequence: TGTGCCAGCAGTTACAGTACGGCGGGGGAAAAACTGTTTTTT.

The table lists this clone with a few counts. The gene calls are TRBV7-3 and TRBJ1-1; D gene ambiguous. The CDR3 sequence is 13 residues long. V lost 4 bases and J 1 base, leaving 7 bases between the germline ends. From germline, CDR1 is SGHTA and CDR2 FQGTGA. The CDR3 is CASSSDTNTEAFF. In nucleotides, the CDR3 is TGTGCCAGCAGCTCCGACACGAACACTGAAGCTTTCTTT.

The chain recombines TRBV19 with TRBJ1-2; no firm D call. This CDR3 has 14 amino acids. Germline V gene sequence: CDR1 LNHDA, CDR2 SQIVND (reference sequence). V lost 3 bases and J 8 bases, leaving 16 bases between the germline ends. The CDR3 loop is CASSMDGNRWGYTF. CDR3 DNA sequence: TGTGCCAGTAGTATGGACGGCAACCGCTGGGGCTACACCTTC.

The CDR3 DNA reads as TGTGCCAGCAGCTTTACTAGGGACAAGACCCAGTACTTC. Encoded protein: CASSFTRDKTQYF. This rearrangement joins TRBV7-2 to TRBJ2-5, with D perhaps TRBD1 (6 bases). Between the trimmed V and J ends, which lost 3 bases and 6 bases, there was a span of 11 bases. The CDR3 consists of 13 residues. Germline CDR1 reads SGHTA; CDR2 reads FQGNSA.

The chain combines TRBV6-5 with TRBJ1-4; 7 bases are shared with TRBD1. CDR3 length: 14 residues. The germline CDR1 and CDR2 sequences are MNHEY and SVGAGI. V lost 6 bases, J lost 3 bases, and 4 bases stayed unmatched. The CDR3 nucleotides read TGTGCCAGCAGGAACAGGGGAGCTAATGAAAAACTGTTTTTT. Amino acid sequence: CASRNRGANEKLFF.

The rearrangement uses TRBV30 and TRBJ1-1; TRBD1 aligns across 9 bases. The CDR3 loop spans 13 amino acids. V gave up 8 bases and J gave up 4 bases; unmatched junction bases: 8. Germline V gene sequence: CDR1 GTSNPN, CDR2 SVGIG (reference sequence). This CDR3 is CAQQQGASTEAFF. CDR3 DNA sequence: TGTGCCCAACAACAGGGGGCAAGCACTGAAGCTTTCTTT.

The chain joins TRBV15 to TRBJ2-7, with D perhaps assigned TRBD1 or TRBD2 (5 bases each). The CDR3 totals 15 residues. V dropped 4 bases and J dropped 2 bases, with 15 bases sitting between them. The germline CDR1 and CDR2 sequences are LNHNV and YYDKDF (reference sequence). The CDR3 DNA reads as TGTGCCACCAGCACCCCCCGGGACCCGGCCTACGAGCAGTACTTC. It codes for CATSTPRDPAYEQYF.

This rearrangement joins TRBV7-2 to TRBJ2-1, with D possibly being TRBD2 (5 bases). Germline V gene data show CDR1 as SGHTA and CDR2 as FQGNSA. Trimming pared 5 bases from V and 0 bases from J, leaving 14 bases between. CDR3 length: 16 amino acids. CDR3 bases: TGTGCCAGCAGCCCCCGGGGAACGAGCTCCTACAATGAGCAGTTCTTC. Translating it yields CASSPRGTSSYNEQFF.

As for this clone: The same CDR3 can be traced to other DNA sequences in this sample. Written as DNA, the CDR3 is TGCGCCAGCAGCTGGACAGGGGGAGAGGGGCAGCCCCAGCATTTT. Protein product: CASSWTGGEGQPQHF. The chain recombines TRBV5-1 with TRBJ1-5; 10 bases map to TRBD1. V trimming: 3 bases; J trimming: 7 bases; junction bases outside the gene matches: 7. The germline V gene has CDR1 SGHRS and CDR2 YFSETQ. The CDR3 is 15 amino acids. The whole variable domain, remainder taken from reference TRBV5-1 and TRBJ1-5, is KAGVTQTPRYLIKTRGQQVTLSCSPISGHRSVSWYQQTPGQGLQFLFEYFSETQRNKGNFPGRFSGRQFSNSRSEMNVSTLELGDSALYLCASSWTGGEGQPQHFGDGTRLSIL.

This chain connects TRBV7-3 to TRBJ2-1; 8 bases line up with TRBD2. Germline V gives CDR1 SGHTA, CDR2 FQGTGA. The CDR3 spans 15 residues. J was trimmed by 8 bases and V by 3 bases; bases with no gene match: 9. As DNA, the CDR3 is TGTGCCAGCAGCTTCGAATCGCGGGAGGTAGATGAGCAGTTCTTC. Its protein product is CASSFESREVDEQFF.

The chain recombines TRBV7-3 with TRBJ1-2, with D perhaps TRBD1 (5 bases). The V gene lost 4 bases and the J gene lost 6 bases, with 18 bases spanning the gap. The germline gives CDR1 SGHTA, CDR2 FQGTGA. This CDR3 is 15 amino acids long. The CDR3 protein is CASSSAPERGHGYTF. DNA for the CDR3: TGTGCCAGCAGCTCGGCCCCCGAAAGGGGTCATGGCTACACCTTC.

The chain recombines TRBV28 with TRBJ1-1; no clear D gene. The germline V gene has CDR1 MDHEN and CDR2 SYDVKM. The CDR3 extends over 12 amino acids. The V gene lost 9 bases and the J gene lost 2 bases, with 10 bases spanning the gap. CDR3 coding DNA: TGTGCCAGTCTAGCGATTAACACTGAAGCTTTCTTT. Amino acid sequence: CASLAINTEAFF.

V is TRBV9 and J is TRBJ2-2; no clear D. This CDR3 is built from 15 residues. Deletions cut 3 bases from V and 0 bases from J, with 9 bases between. The germline V gene has CDR1 SGDLS and CDR2 YYNGEE. The CDR3 reads CASSGALANTGELFF. The CDR3 DNA follows: TGTGCCAGCAGCGGGGCTCTAGCGAACACCGGGGAGCTGTTTTTT.

V gene TRBV7-9 combines with J gene TRBJ1-1; a weak D match, TRBD1 (6 bases). V was trimmed by 5 bases and J by 2 bases, leaving 9 bases between them. CDR1 and CDR2 from the germline V gene are SEHNR and FQNEAQ (reference sequence). The CDR3 runs to 13 residues. CDR3 residues: CASSRTDNTEAFF. CDR3 coding DNA: TGTGCCAGCAGCAGGACAGATAACACTGAAGCTTTCTTT.

V and J are TRBV6-2 or TRBV6-3 and TRBJ1-2; D remains unclear. The V and J ends lost 6 bases and 3 bases respectively, with 14 bases between them. In germline, CDR1 is MNHEY, CDR2 SVGEGT. The CDR3 loop spans 14 amino acids. The CDR3 region is CASSRPTKDYGYTF. The DNA for the CDR3 is TGTGCCAGCAGCCGTCCTACAAAGGACTATGGCTACACCTTC.

The rearrangement joins TRBV5-4 to TRBJ1-2; 8 nucleotides agree with TRBD1. This CDR3 has 15 residues. J was trimmed by 3 bases and V by 5 bases; bases with no gene match: 9. In germline, CDR1 is SGHNT, CDR2 YYREEE (reference sequence). The CDR3 nucleotides read TGTGCCAGCAGTCTGATGGACAGGGAGCACTATGGCTACACCTTC. Its translation: CASSLMDREHYGYTF.

Regarding this clone: Other nucleotide sequences from this sample produce the same CDR3. The chain joins TRBV7-8 to TRBJ1-5; 7 bases are shared with TRBD1. J lost 7 bases, V lost 2 bases, and 8 bases had no gene match. The CDR3 loop spans 15 amino acids. In germline, CDR1 is SGHVS, CDR2 FQNEAQ. The CDR3, as DNA: TGTGCCAGCAGCTTAATGCCAGGGGGGGGGCAGCCCCAGCATTTT. Amino acid sequence: CASSLMPGGGQPQHF.

This rearrangement joins TRBV11-1 to TRBJ2-2; D unclear. Germline V gives CDR1 SGHAT, CDR2 FQDESV (reference sequence). Trimming shortened V by 1 base and J by 1 base, and 1 base separated the two germline ends. The length of the CDR3 is 13 residues. The CDR3 DNA sequence: TGTGCCAGCAGCTTAGTGAACACCGGGGAGCTGTTTTTT. It encodes CASSLVNTGELFF.

The chain couples TRBV29-1 to TRBJ2-1, with TRBD1 matching 7 bases. The length of the CDR3 is 16 residues. CDR1 and CDR2 from the germline V gene are SQVTM and ANQGSEA. J was trimmed by 2 bases and V by 1 base; bases with no gene match: 8. The CDR3 region is CSVEAILTGPYNEQFF. The CDR3 nucleotides are TGCAGCGTTGAAGCCATCCTGACAGGGCCCTACAATGAGCAGTTCTTC.

This clone was seen once. V usage is TRBV6-2 or TRBV6-3 and J usage is TRBJ1-3, with a possible D match to TRBD1 (6 bases). V was clipped by 6 bases and J by 4 bases, with 16 bases between them. The CDR3 loop spans 15 amino acids. The germline V gene has CDR1 MNHEY and CDR2 SVGEGT. CDR3 nucleotide sequence: TGTGCCAGCAGCCCCGATTTGACAGGAGGAAACACCATATATTTT. Encoded protein: CASSPDLTGGNTIYF.